This is a list of T cell receptor beta chains from one sample in a study of shared clonotypes between healthy human individuals. Produced via immunoSEQ multiplex PCR; TCRdb's table is partial and in-frame only. The data hold approximately 340,000 clones, with roughly 70% observed a single time. Sequencing used memory CD4+ T cells sorted from blood. These receptors were taken from a man aged 30 to 39 in good health. Both conserved end residues are part of each CDR3. Each record gives: clone size, D gene, V gene, J gene, CDR3 protein, CDR3 DNA. A D gene is named only where the DNA matches it firmly. Only part of the rows carry a size: once, few, many, or a class if the clone is expanded.

clone size: once
D gene: NA
V gene: TRBV11-2
J gene: TRBJ2-3
CDR3 protein: CASRVLRGHGDTQYF
CDR3 DNA: TGTGCCAGCAGGGTTCTCAGGGGACACGGGGATACGCAGTATTTT

clone size: NA
D gene: NA
V gene: TRBV6-4
J gene: TRBJ1-2
CDR3 protein: CASSQGGKNGGGYTF
CDR3 DNA: TGTGCCAGCAGCCAAGGGGGGAAAAACGGCGGTGGCTACACCTTC

clone size: once
D gene: TRBD2
V gene: TRBV10-3
J gene: TRBJ2-5
CDR3 protein: CAISGGGLAGDKTQYF
CDR3 DNA: TGTGCCATCAGTGGGGGAGGACTAGCGGGAGATAAGACCCAGTACTTC

clone size: NA
D gene: NA
V gene: TRBV20-1
J gene: TRBJ2-3
CDR3 protein: CSAQAGTYKYF
CDR3 DNA: TGCAGTGCCCAAGCCGGGACATACAAGTATTTT

clone size: NA
D gene: NA
V gene: TRBV19
J gene: TRBJ2-7
CDR3 protein: CASSDLATSYEQYF
CDR3 DNA: TGTGCCAGTAGTGACCTAGCGACCTCCTACGAGCAGTACTTC

clone size: NA
D gene: NA
V gene: TRBV10-3
J gene: TRBJ1-2
CDR3 protein: CAISEFDRSGYTF
CDR3 DNA: TGTGCCATCAGTGAGTTTGACAGGTCGGGCTACACCTTC

clone size: NA
D gene: NA
V gene: TRBV5-4
J gene: TRBJ2-3
CDR3 protein: CASSPGLDTQYF
CDR3 DNA: TGTGCCAGCAGCCCAGGACTAGATACGCAGTATTTT

clone size: NA
D gene: TRBD1
V gene: TRBV9
J gene: TRBJ1-1
CDR3 protein: CASSATGRGNEAFF
CDR3 DNA: TGTGCCAGCAGCGCGACGGGCAGGGGGAATGAAGCTTTCTTT

clone size: once
D gene: NA
V gene: TRBV6-5
J gene: TRBJ1-1
CDR3 protein: CAGSWVKNTEAFF
CDR3 DNA: TGTGCCGGCAGTTGGGTGAAGAACACTGAAGCTTTCTTT

clone size: NA
D gene: TRBD1
V gene: TRBV6-5
J gene: TRBJ2-1
CDR3 protein: CASRDRVRYNEQFF
CDR3 DNA: TGTGCCAGTAGAGACAGGGTCCGCTACAATGAGCAGTTCTTC

clone size: few
D gene: NA
V gene: TRBV5-1
J gene: TRBJ1-2
CDR3 protein: CASSLDAMGGYTF
CDR3 DNA: TGCGCCAGCAGCTTGGACGCGATGGGAGGCTACACCTTC

clone size: NA
D gene: NA
V gene: TRBV28
J gene: TRBJ1-1
CDR3 protein: CASSGVVRSTEAFF
CDR3 DNA: TGTGCCAGCAGTGGGGTCGTCAGAAGCACTGAAGCTTTCTTT

clone size: NA
D gene: NA
V gene: TRBV6-6
J gene: TRBJ1-1
CDR3 protein: CASSYGGLNTEAFF
CDR3 DNA: TGTGCCAGCAGTTACGGAGGGCTGAACACTGAAGCTTTCTTT

clone size: few
D gene: NA
V gene: TRBV30
J gene: TRBJ2-1
CDR3 protein: CAWSRVGAVYNEQFF
CDR3 DNA: TGTGCCTGGAGTCGAGTGGGAGCGGTCTACAATGAGCAGTTCTTC

clone size: once
D gene: NA
V gene: TRBV19
J gene: TRBJ1-2
CDR3 protein: CASSTSPYGYTF
CDR3 DNA: TGTGCCAGTAGTACGTCTCCCTATGGCTACACCTTC

clone size: NA
D gene: NA
V gene: TRBV6-1
J gene: TRBJ2-7
CDR3 protein: CASSALGAYEQYF
CDR3 DNA: TGTGCCAGCAGTGCTCTGGGGGCCTACGAGCAGTACTTC

clone size: NA
D gene: NA
V gene: TRBV6-5
J gene: TRBJ2-7
CDR3 protein: CASNPISGSSYEQYF
CDR3 DNA: TGTGCCAGCAACCCGATCTCTGGAAGCTCCTACGAGCAGTACTTC

clone size: NA
D gene: NA
V gene: TRBV28
J gene: TRBJ2-4
CDR3 protein: CASSPTGLAKNIQYF
CDR3 DNA: TGTGCCAGTTCCCCAACAGGGCTAGCCAAAAACATTCAGTACTTC

clone size: NA
D gene: NA
V gene: TRBV10-1
J gene: TRBJ2-3
CDR3 protein: CASSEVGPRWYTDTQYF
CDR3 DNA: TGCGCCAGCAGTGAGGTGGGACCACGGTGGTACACAGATACGCAGTATTTT

clone size: NA
D gene: NA
V gene: TRBV12-2
J gene: TRBJ1-1
CDR3 protein: CASRRGTEAFF
CDR3 DNA: TGTGCAAGTCGCCGCGGCACTGAAGCTTTCTTT

clone size: NA
D gene: NA
V gene: TRBV27
J gene: TRBJ1-2
CDR3 protein: CASSPIPHLYGYTF
CDR3 DNA: TGTGCCAGCAGCCCCATTCCCCACTTGTATGGCTACACCTTC

clone size: NA
D gene: TRBD1
V gene: TRBV7-9
J gene: TRBJ2-7
CDR3 protein: CASSLQGASYEQYF
CDR3 DNA: TGTGCCAGCAGCTTACAGGGGGCTTCCTACGAGCAGTACTTC

clone size: NA
D gene: NA
V gene: TRBV15
J gene: TRBJ2-1
CDR3 protein: CATRGGGPPGEQFF
CDR3 DNA: TGTGCCACCAGAGGAGGGGGCCCGCCGGGTGAGCAGTTCTTC

clone size: NA
D gene: NA
V gene: TRBV7-6
J gene: TRBJ2-7
CDR3 protein: CASSSRDFLSSYEQYF
CDR3 DNA: TGTGCCAGCAGCTCCCGGGACTTTTTAAGCTCCTACGAGCAGTACTTC

clone size: NA
D gene: NA
V gene: TRBV7-6
J gene: TRBJ2-1
CDR3 protein: CASTSTFSSYNEQFF
CDR3 DNA: TGTGCCAGCACCTCGACCTTCAGCTCCTACAATGAGCAGTTCTTC

clone size: once
D gene: NA
V gene: TRBV25-1
J gene: TRBJ2-5
CDR3 protein: CASRLGGGGETQYF
CDR3 DNA: TGTGCCAGCCGCCTAGGAGGGGGAGGCGAGACCCAGTACTTC

clone size: NA
D gene: TRBD1
V gene: TRBV10-1
J gene: TRBJ2-1
CDR3 protein: CASSDEGTGYDEQFF
CDR3 DNA: TGCGCCAGCAGTGATGAAGGGACAGGGTATGATGAGCAGTTCTTC

clone size: NA
D gene: TRBD2
V gene: TRBV2
J gene: TRBJ2-7
CDR3 protein: CAGGLKRGYEQYF
CDR3 DNA: TGTGCCGGAGGATTGAAGCGGGGGTACGAGCAGTACTTC

clone size: NA
D gene: NA
V gene: TRBV29-1
J gene: TRBJ2-7
CDR3 protein: CSASFDREQYF
CDR3 DNA: TGCAGCGCCTCGTTTGATCGGGAGCAGTACTTC

clone size: NA
D gene: NA
V gene: TRBV5-1
J gene: TRBJ2-6
CDR3 protein: CASSKFNRDRANVLTF
CDR3 DNA: TGCGCCAGCAGCAAATTCAACAGGGATAGGGCCAACGTCCTGACTTTC

clone size: NA
D gene: TRBD2
V gene: TRBV29-1
J gene: TRBJ2-7
CDR3 protein: CSAGGTSGSYEQYF
CDR3 DNA: TGCAGCGCCGGAGGGACTAGCGGGAGCTACGAGCAGTACTTC

clone size: NA
D gene: NA
V gene: TRBV5-1
J gene: TRBJ2-4
CDR3 protein: CASSLDPGLNIQYF
CDR3 DNA: TGCGCCAGCAGCTTGGACCCAGGGCTAAACATTCAGTACTTC

clone size: few
D gene: TRBD1
V gene: TRBV7-2
J gene: TRBJ2-7
CDR3 protein: CASSEDRGPPYEQYF
CDR3 DNA: TGTGCCAGCAGCGAGGACAGGGGGCCACCCTACGAGCAGTACTTC

clone size: NA
D gene: NA
V gene: TRBV18
J gene: TRBJ1-2
CDR3 protein: CASSPPSGYGYTF
CDR3 DNA: TGTGCCAGCTCACCACCGTCAGGCTATGGCTACACCTTC

clone size: NA
D gene: NA
V gene: TRBV25-1
J gene: TRBJ2-5
CDR3 protein: CASSESGGKEETQYF
CDR3 DNA: TGTGCCAGCAGTGAATCCGGGGGCAAAGAAGAGACCCAGTACTTC

clone size: few
D gene: NA
V gene: TRBV7-3
J gene: TRBJ2-5
CDR3 protein: CASSLNGNQETQYF
CDR3 DNA: TGTGCCAGCAGCTTAAACGGGAATCAAGAGACCCAGTACTTC

clone size: few
D gene: TRBD1
V gene: TRBV5-1
J gene: TRBJ2-4
CDR3 protein: CASSSQQGDIQYF
CDR3 DNA: TGCGCCAGCAGCTCCCAACAGGGGGACATTCAGTACTTC

clone size: NA
D gene: NA
V gene: TRBV5-1
J gene: TRBJ2-7
CDR3 protein: CASSLEASPYEQYF
CDR3 DNA: TGCGCCAGCAGCTTGGAGGCTAGCCCCTACGAGCAGTACTTC

clone size: many
D gene: TRBD1
V gene: TRBV28
J gene: TRBJ1-2
CDR3 protein: CASSLYQGAYGYTF
CDR3 DNA: TGTGCCAGCAGTTTATACCAGGGGGCTTATGGCTACACCTTC

clone size: NA
D gene: TRBD1
V gene: TRBV2
J gene: TRBJ2-7
CDR3 protein: CASSEQGALSDEQYF
CDR3 DNA: TGTGCCAGCAGTGAACAGGGGGCATTATCGGACGAGCAGTACTTC

clone size: NA
D gene: TRBD2
V gene: TRBV4-1
J gene: TRBJ2-4
CDR3 protein: CASSHAGGTSVLAKNIQYF
CDR3 DNA: TGCGCCAGCAGCCACGCTGGGGGGACTAGCGTCTTAGCCAAAAACATTCAGTACTTC

clone size: NA
D gene: NA
V gene: TRBV2
J gene: TRBJ2-7
CDR3 protein: CASMDRESSYEQYF
CDR3 DNA: TGTGCCAGCATGGACCGCGAGAGCTCCTACGAGCAGTACTTC

clone size: NA
D gene: NA
V gene: TRBV25-1
J gene: TRBJ2-5
CDR3 protein: CASSEYRGGQETQYF
CDR3 DNA: TGTGCCAGCAGTGAATACAGGGGAGGACAAGAGACCCAGTACTTC

clone size: few
D gene: NA
V gene: TRBV6-1
J gene: TRBJ2-2
CDR3 protein: CASSEWEPVTGELFF
CDR3 DNA: TGTGCCAGCAGTGAATGGGAGCCCGTCACCGGGGAGCTGTTTTTT

clone size: NA
D gene: TRBD2
V gene: TRBV27
J gene: TRBJ2-3
CDR3 protein: CASSLSWVGRELTDTQYF
CDR3 DNA: TGTGCCAGCAGTTTATCCTGGGTTGGGCGGGAGTTGACAGATACGCAGTATTTT

clone size: NA
D gene: TRBD2
V gene: TRBV20-1
J gene: TRBJ2-1
CDR3 protein: CSAVTSGSTFF
CDR3 DNA: TGCAGTGCGGTAACTAGCGGGAGCACATTCTTC

clone size: NA
D gene: NA
V gene: TRBV30
J gene: TRBJ2-2
CDR3 protein: CAWSPDPPNTGELFF
CDR3 DNA: TGTGCCTGGAGCCCGGACCCCCCGAACACCGGGGAGCTGTTTTTT

clone size: NA
D gene: NA
V gene: TRBV5-1
J gene: TRBJ2-5
CDR3 protein: CASSSGQPLQETQYF
CDR3 DNA: TGCGCCAGCAGCTCTGGACAGCCTCTCCAAGAGACCCAGTACTTC

clone size: NA
D gene: NA
V gene: TRBV6-5
J gene: TRBJ1-1
CDR3 protein: CASSFNSEGTEAFF
CDR3 DNA: TGTGCCAGCAGTTTCAATTCGGAGGGCACTGAAGCTTTCTTT